The TCR beta chain under discussion was sequenced for a study of shared clonotypes between healthy human individuals. The split of CD4+ cells yielded CD45RA+ naive and CD45RA-negative memory subsets. Germline CDR1 and CDR2: SGHTA and FQGTGA. V dropped 2 bases and J dropped 2; count of bases not matched to a gene: 2. The length of the CDR3 is 16 residues. Study-level points and caveats: Clonotype sharing across several donors was observed for around 5% of naive CD4 clonotypes. Estimated clonotype richness was generally higher in naive than memory subsets.

Only in-frame clones appear in the TCRdb table, and some are missing; sequencing was by immunoSEQ multiplex PCR. The sample records a few hundred thousand clones, roughly 97% being singletons. In regard to this clone: No antigen is known for it.

Sample: naive CD4+ T cells sorted from blood. As to subset: CD45RA+ positively selected. The V gene is TRBV7-3, the J gene TRBJ2-3; 12 positions match TRBD2. This receptor was obtained from a woman aged 30 to 39 in good health. The CDR3 region is CASSLLAGGNTDTQYF. The CDR3 coding sequence is TGTGCCAGCAGCTTACTAGCGGGAGGGAACACAGATACGCAGTATTTT. Variable domain in full (rest from reference TRBV7-3 and TRBJ2-3): GAGVSQTPSNKVTEKGKYVELRCDPISGHTALYWYRQSLGQGPEFLIYFQGTGAADDSGLPNDRFFAVRPEGSVSTLKIQRTERGDSAVYLCASSLLAGGNTDTQYFGPGTRLTVL.